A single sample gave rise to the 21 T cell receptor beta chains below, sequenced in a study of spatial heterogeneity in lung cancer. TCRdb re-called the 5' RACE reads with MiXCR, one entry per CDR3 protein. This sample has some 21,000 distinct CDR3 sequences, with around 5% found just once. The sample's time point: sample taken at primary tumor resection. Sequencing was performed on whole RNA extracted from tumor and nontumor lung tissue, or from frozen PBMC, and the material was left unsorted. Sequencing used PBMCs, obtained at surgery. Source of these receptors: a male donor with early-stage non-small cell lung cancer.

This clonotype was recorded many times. The CDR3 bases are TGTGCCAGCAGCTCAGGGGTGGCCGGCTACACCTTC. Residues: CASSSGVAGYTF. V and J are TRBV7-9 and TRBJ1-2, with D perhaps TRBD1 (6 bases). From germline, CDR1 is SEHNR and CDR2 FQNEAQ (reference sequence). V was pared by 4 bases and J by 8 bases, with 11 bases between. The CDR3 totals 12 residues.

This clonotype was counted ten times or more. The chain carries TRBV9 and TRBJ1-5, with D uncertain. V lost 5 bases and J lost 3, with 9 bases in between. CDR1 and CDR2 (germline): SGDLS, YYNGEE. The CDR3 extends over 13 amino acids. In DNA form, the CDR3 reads TGTGCCAGCAGTATCACGGCCAATCAGCCCCAGCATTTT. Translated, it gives CASSITANQPQHF. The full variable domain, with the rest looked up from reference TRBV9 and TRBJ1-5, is DSGVTQTPKHLITATGQRVTLRCSPRSGDLSVYWYQQSLDQGLQFLIQYYNGEERAKGNILERFSAQQFPDLHSELNLSSLELGDSALYFCASSITANQPQHFGDGTRLSIL.

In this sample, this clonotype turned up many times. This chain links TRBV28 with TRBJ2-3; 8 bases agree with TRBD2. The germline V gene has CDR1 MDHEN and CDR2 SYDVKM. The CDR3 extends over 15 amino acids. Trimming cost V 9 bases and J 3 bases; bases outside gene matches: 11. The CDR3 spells CASSTGGARTDTQYF. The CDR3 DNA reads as TGTGCCAGTTCTACGGGAGGGGCGCGGACAGATACGCAGTATTTT.

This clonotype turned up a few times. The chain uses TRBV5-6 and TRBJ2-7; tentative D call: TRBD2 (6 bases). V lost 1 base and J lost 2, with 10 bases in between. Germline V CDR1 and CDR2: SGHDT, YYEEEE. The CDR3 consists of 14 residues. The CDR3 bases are TGTGCCAGCAGCTTGACCGGGGGTGCCTACGAGCAGTACTTC. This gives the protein CASSLTGGAYEQYF.

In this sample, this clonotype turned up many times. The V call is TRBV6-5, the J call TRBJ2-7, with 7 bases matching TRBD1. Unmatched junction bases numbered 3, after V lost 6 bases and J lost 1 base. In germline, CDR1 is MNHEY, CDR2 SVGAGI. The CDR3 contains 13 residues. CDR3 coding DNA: TGTGCCAGCAGCTCGACAGGGTCCTACGAGCAGTACTTC. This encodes CASSSTGSYEQYF.

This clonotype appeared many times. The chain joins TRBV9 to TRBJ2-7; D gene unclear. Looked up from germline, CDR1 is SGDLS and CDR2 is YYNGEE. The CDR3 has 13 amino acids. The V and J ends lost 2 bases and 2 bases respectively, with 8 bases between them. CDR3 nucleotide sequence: TGTGCCAGCAGCGTCTCCCCTGCCTACGAGCAGTACTTC. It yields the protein CASSVSPAYEQYF. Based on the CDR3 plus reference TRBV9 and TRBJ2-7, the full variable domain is DSGVTQTPKHLITATGQRVTLRCSPRSGDLSVYWYQQSLDQGLQFLIQYYNGEERAKGNILERFSAQQFPDLHSELNLSSLELGDSALYFCASSVSPAYEQYFGPGTRLTVT.

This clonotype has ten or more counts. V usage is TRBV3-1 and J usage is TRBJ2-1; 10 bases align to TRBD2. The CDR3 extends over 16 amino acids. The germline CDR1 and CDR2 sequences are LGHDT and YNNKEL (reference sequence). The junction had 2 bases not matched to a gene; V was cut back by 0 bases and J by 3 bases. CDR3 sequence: CASSQDSSGSYNEQFF. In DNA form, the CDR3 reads TGTGCCAGCAGCCAAGATTCTAGCGGGAGCTACAATGAGCAGTTCTTC.

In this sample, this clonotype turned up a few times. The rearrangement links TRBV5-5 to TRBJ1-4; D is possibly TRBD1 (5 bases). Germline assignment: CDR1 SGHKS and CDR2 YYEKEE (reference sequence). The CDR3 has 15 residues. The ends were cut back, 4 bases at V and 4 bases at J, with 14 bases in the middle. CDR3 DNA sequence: TGTGCCAGCAGCGGCGGACACGGGAATAATGAAAAACTGTTTTTT. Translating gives CASSGGHGNNEKLFF.

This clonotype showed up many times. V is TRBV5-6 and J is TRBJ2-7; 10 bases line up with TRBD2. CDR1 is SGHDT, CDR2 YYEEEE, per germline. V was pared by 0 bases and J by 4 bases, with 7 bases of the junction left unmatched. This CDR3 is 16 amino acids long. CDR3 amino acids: CASSLVASGSFYEQYF. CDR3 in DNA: TGTGCCAGCAGCTTGGTTGCTAGCGGGAGTTTTTACGAGCAGTACTTC.

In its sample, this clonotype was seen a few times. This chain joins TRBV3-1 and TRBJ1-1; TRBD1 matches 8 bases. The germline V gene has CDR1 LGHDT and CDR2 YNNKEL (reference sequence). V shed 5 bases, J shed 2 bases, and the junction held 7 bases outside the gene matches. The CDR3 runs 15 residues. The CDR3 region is CASSLLGTGNTEAFF. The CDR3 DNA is TGTGCCAGCAGCTTACTGGGGACAGGAAACACTGAAGCTTTCTTT.

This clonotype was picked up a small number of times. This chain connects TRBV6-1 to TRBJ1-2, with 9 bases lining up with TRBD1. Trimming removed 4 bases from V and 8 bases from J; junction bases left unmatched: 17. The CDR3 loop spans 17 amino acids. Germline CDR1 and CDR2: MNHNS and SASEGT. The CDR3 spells CASSGRDRDQIVAGYTF. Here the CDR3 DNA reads TGTGCCAGCAGTGGGAGGGACAGGGACCAGATCGTGGCGGGCTACACCTTC.

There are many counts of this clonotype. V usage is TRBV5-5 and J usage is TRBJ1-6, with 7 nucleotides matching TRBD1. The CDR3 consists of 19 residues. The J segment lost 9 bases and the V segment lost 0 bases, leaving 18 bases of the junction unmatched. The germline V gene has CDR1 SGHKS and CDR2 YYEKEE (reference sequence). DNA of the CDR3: TGTGCCAGCAGCTTGGATTCCTCCGACAGGGAAAAACTTCGTTCACCCCTCCACTTT. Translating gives CASSLDSSDREKLRSPLHF. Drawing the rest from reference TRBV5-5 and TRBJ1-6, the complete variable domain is DAGVTQSPTHLIKTRGQQVTLRCSPISGHKSVSWYQQVLGQGPQFIFQYYEKEERGRGNFPDRFSARQFPNYSSELNVNALLLGDSALYLCASSLDSSDREKLRSPLHFGNGTRLTVT.

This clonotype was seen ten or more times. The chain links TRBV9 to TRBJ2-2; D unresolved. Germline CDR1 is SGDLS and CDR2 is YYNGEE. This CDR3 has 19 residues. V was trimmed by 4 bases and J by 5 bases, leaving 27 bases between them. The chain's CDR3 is CASSSLRARVAASTGELFF. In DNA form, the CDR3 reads TGTGCCAGCAGCTCGCTTCGTGCGCGCGTGGCGGCCTCGACCGGGGAGCTGTTTTTT.

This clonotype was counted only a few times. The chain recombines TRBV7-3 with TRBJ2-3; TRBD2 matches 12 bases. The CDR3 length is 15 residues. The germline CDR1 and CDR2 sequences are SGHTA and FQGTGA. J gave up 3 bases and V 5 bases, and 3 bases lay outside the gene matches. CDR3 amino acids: CASSATSGRTDTQYF. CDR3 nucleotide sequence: TGTGCCAGCAGCGCAACTAGCGGGAGGACAGATACGCAGTATTTT. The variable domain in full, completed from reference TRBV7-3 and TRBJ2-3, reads GAGVSQTPSNKVTEKGKYVELRCDPISGHTALYWYRQSLGQGPEFLIYFQGTGAADDSGLPNDRFFAVRPEGSVSTLKIQRTERGDSAVYLCASSATSGRTDTQYFGPGTRLTVL.

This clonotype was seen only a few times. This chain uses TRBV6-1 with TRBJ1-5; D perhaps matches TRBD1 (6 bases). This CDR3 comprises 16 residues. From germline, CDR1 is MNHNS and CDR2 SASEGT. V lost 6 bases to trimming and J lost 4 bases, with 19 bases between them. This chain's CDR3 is CASRGRQGLTNQPQHF. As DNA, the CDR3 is TGTGCCAGCAGGGGAAGGCAGGGGCTTACGAATCAGCCCCAGCATTTT.

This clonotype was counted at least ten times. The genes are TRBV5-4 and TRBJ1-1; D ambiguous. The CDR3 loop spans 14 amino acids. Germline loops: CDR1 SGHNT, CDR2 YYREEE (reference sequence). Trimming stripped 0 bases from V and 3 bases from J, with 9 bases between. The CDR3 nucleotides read TGTGCCAGCAGCTTGGGGGGAGGTGACACTGAAGCTTTCTTT. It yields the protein CASSLGGGDTEAFF.

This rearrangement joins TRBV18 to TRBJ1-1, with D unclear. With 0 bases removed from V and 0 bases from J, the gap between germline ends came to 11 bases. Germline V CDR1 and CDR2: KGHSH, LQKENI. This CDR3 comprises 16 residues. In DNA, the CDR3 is TGTGCCAGCTCACCACCAATGGGCAGTATGAACACTGAAGCTTTCTTT. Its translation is CASSPPMGSMNTEAFF.

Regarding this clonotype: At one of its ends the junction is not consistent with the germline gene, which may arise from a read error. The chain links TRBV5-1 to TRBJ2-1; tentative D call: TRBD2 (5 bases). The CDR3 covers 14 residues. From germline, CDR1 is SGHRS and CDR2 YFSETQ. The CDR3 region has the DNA TGCACCAGCAGCTTAACGGGGATAAACAATGAGCAGTTCTTC. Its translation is CTSSLTGINNEQFF.

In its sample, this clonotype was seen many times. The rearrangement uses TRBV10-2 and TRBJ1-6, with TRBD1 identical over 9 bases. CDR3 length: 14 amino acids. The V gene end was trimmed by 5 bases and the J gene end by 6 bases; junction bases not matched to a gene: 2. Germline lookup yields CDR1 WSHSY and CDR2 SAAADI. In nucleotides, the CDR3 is TGCGCCAGCAGTAAGGACAGGGGTAATTCACCCCTCCACTTT. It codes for CASSKDRGNSPLHF.

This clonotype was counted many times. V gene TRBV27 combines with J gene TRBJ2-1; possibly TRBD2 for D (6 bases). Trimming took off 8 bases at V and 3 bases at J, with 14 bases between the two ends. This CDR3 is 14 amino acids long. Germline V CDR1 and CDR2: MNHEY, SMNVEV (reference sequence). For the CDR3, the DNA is TGTGCCAGCCATCCAGGACTAATCTACAATGAGCAGTTCTTC. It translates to CASHPGLIYNEQFF.

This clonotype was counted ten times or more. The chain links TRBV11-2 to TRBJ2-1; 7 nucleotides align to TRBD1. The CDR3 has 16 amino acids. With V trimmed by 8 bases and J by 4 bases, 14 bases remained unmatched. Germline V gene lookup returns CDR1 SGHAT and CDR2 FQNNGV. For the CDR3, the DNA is TGTGCCAGCCGCCCTCCTGGGACAGTATATTACAATGAGCAGTTCTTC. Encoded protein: CASRPPGTVYYNEQFF.